What follows are 21 T cell receptor beta chains derived from one specimen sequenced in a study of blood T cells in healthy people across ages. A second PCR, run for 7 to 11 cycles, used a sample-barcoded 5' primer plus a J-beta primer mix. TCRdb passed the 5' RACE reads through MiXCR, listing each CDR3 protein once. The repertoire consists of hundreds of thousands of distinct CDR3 sequences, with about 59% occurring once and the leading ten covering roughly 25%. Sequences were obtained from blood. These receptors all stem from a man aged 25 to 40 in good health.

This chain links TRBV3-1 with TRBJ2-7, with D possibly TRBD2 on 5 matching bases. CDR1 is LGHDT and CDR2 is YNNKEL in the germline V gene (reference sequence). Between the trimmed V and J ends, which lost 3 bases and 3 bases, there was a span of 18 bases. The CDR3 length is 16 residues. For the CDR3, the DNA is TGTGCCAGCAGCCACGCCCCGGACGGGGTCGGCTACGAGCAGTACTTC. Translation: CASSHAPDGVGYEQYF.

The rearrangement uses TRBV29-1 and TRBJ1-2; no definite D call. V lost 6 bases and J lost 8, with 13 bases in between. CDR1 and CDR2 from the germline V gene are SQVTM and ANQGSEA. CDR3 length: 11 amino acids. The CDR3 nucleotides read TGCAGCGTGTACGGGGTCGGAGGCTACACCTTC. It codes for CSVYGVGGYTF.

The chain couples TRBV27 to TRBJ1-1; D not resolved. Germline V gene sequence: CDR1 MNHEY, CDR2 SMNVEV (reference sequence). V lost 2 bases and J 5 bases, leaving 9 bases between the germline ends. This CDR3 has 13 amino acids. In DNA, the CDR3 is TGTGCCAGCAGTTTAGGGAGGTGGACTGAAGCTTTCTTT. Protein product: CASSLGRWTEAFF.

The chain recombines TRBV3-1 with TRBJ1-2; D is unclear. V gave up 2 bases and J gave up 7 bases, with 8 bases separating them. This CDR3 spans 12 amino acids. Germline V gene sequence: CDR1 LGHDT, CDR2 YNNKEL (reference sequence). The CDR3 DNA reads TGTGCCAGCAGCCAAACAGTTAGTGGCTACACCTTC. Protein: CASSQTVSGYTF. The full variable domain, with the rest looked up from reference TRBV3-1 and TRBJ1-2, is DTAVSQTPKYLVTQMGNDKSIKCEQNLGHDTMYWYKQDSKKFLKIMFSYNNKELIINETVPNRFSPKSPDKAHLNLHINSLELGDSAVYFCASSQTVSGYTFGSGTRLTVV.

This clonotype was seen at least ten times. The chain has TRBV27 and TRBJ1-5; the D is unclear. V was trimmed by 4 bases and J by 3 bases, leaving 13 bases between them. Germline loops: CDR1 MNHEY, CDR2 SMNVEV (reference sequence). There are 15 residues in the CDR3. The CDR3 DNA follows: TGTGCCAGCAGTTCCCAGGTGGGGTCCAATCAGCCCCAGCATTTT. Protein: CASSSQVGSNQPQHF.

In regard to this clonotype: An end of the junction differs from the germline gene, which may be a read error. The chain is built from TRBV5-6 and TRBJ2-3; D not certain. The length of the CDR3 is 15 residues. Germline assignment: CDR1 SGHDT and CDR2 YYEEEE. The CDR3 DNA follows: TGTGCCAGCAGCTGGGGATCTGGGGTCGCAGATACGCGGTATTTT. This encodes CASSWGSGVADTRYF.

As regards this clonotype: Germline is not matched at one junction end, which may reflect a read error. The chain joins TRBV7-9 to TRBJ2-1; 8 nucleotides line up with TRBD1. The CDR3 has 15 amino acids. Germline CDR1 is SEHNR and CDR2 is FQNEAQ (reference sequence). CDR3 loop: CAGSLGQGAYNEQFF. CDR3 bases: TGTGCCGGCAGCTTAGGGCAGGGGGCGTACAATGAGCAGTTCTTC.

This clonotype was found a few times. This sequence joins TRBV3-1 and TRBJ2-1; D may correspond to TRBD1 or TRBD2 (5 bases each). Germline CDR1 and CDR2: LGHDT and YNNKEL (reference sequence). The CDR3 sequence is 15 residues long. V was trimmed by 1 base and J by 7 bases, leaving 14 bases between them. The CDR3 DNA reads as TGTGCCAGCAGCCAAGGGGGACGCCTGGGGAATGAGCAGTTCTTC. Protein sequence: CASSQGGRLGNEQFF.

This chain connects TRBV4-3 to TRBJ1-2; 9 nucleotides line up with TRBD1. CDR3 size: 14 residues. Germline lookup yields CDR1 LGHNA and CDR2 YSLEER. The V segment lost 4 bases and the J segment 6 bases; nucleotides outside the gene matches: 6. CDR3 sequence reads: CASSRDRGENGYTF. The CDR3 nucleotides are TGCGCCAGCAGCCGCGACAGGGGGGAAAATGGCTACACCTTC.

This chain joins TRBV27 and TRBJ1-2, with D possibly being TRBD1 (5 bases). The CDR3 loop spans 14 amino acids. V was cut by 3 bases and J by 5 bases, with 13 bases left in between. CDR1 is MNHEY and CDR2 is SMNVEV in the germline V gene (reference sequence). In nucleotides, the CDR3 is TGTGCCAGCAGTTTCGTCGGGGGTTCGTATGGCTACACCTTC. This sequence encodes CASSFVGGSYGYTF.

The CDR3 coding sequence is TGTGCCAGCAGCTTGGAGGTGATGCACTACGAGCAGTACTTC. Amino acid sequence: CASSLEVMHYEQYF. The rearrangement uses TRBV5-6 and TRBJ2-7; D is unresolved. The length of the CDR3 is 14 residues. The V end was cut by 0 bases, the J end by 3 bases, with 10 bases between. The V gene's germline CDR1 is SGHDT and CDR2 YYEEEE.

This clonotype turned up a few times. CDR3 sequence: CASSLAGTEGETQYF. CDR3 bases: TGTGCCAGCAGCTTAGCCGGGACAGAGGGAGAGACCCAGTACTTC. The rearrangement uses TRBV7-2 and TRBJ2-5; 7 nucleotides align to TRBD1. V gave up 0 bases and J gave up 4 bases; unmatched junction bases: 5. The CDR3 sequence is 15 residues long. The germline V gene has CDR1 SGHTA and CDR2 FQGNSA.

The CDR3 DNA is TGCAGTGCCCACTCCCCAGGATTCACCCTCAAGGGCTACACCTTC. It yields the protein CSAHSPGFTLKGYTF. The J gene is TRBJ1-2, the V gene TRBV20-1, with unresolved D. The V end lost 6 bases, the J end lost 8 bases, and 25 bases lay between the germline ends. Germline V lookup: CDR1 DFQATT, CDR2 SNEGSKA (reference sequence). The CDR3 is made up of 15 amino acids.

This chain uses TRBV7-6 with TRBJ2-1; D is possibly TRBD1 (5 bases). CDR1 is SGHVS and CDR2 is FNYEAQ in the germline V gene. This CDR3 has 14 residues. V lost 1 base to trimming and J lost 3 bases, with 7 bases between them. CDR3 in amino acids: CASSLETDYNEQFF. The DNA of the CDR3 is TGTGCCAGCAGCTTAGAGACAGACTACAATGAGCAGTTCTTC.

V is TRBV29-1 and J is TRBJ1-2; D not resolved. Germline loops: CDR1 SQVTM, CDR2 ANQGSEA. V lost 7 bases and J lost 4, with 16 bases in between. The CDR3 is 13 residues long. The CDR3 DNA follows: TGCAGCGCTTCAGGCGGGGTGGCCTATGGCTACACCTTC. Its protein product is CSASGGVAYGYTF.

The chain joins TRBV5-1 to TRBJ2-5; TRBD1 matches 11 bases. TRBJ2-7 matches the DNA end more closely, so the J call is doubtful. This CDR3 contains 16 residues. Germline V gene sequence: CDR1 SGHRS, CDR2 YFSETQ. The CDR3: CASSFTTDRGRDEQYF. The CDR3 bases are TGCGCCAGCAGCTTTACAACGGACAGGGGGCGAGACGAGCAGTACTTC.

In the case of this clonotype: At one boundary the junction diverges from the germline segment, which might be a read error. The chain couples TRBV12-3 or TRBV12-4 to TRBJ2-1; 13 positions match TRBD2. The CDR3 spans 18 residues. The CDR3 here is CTSSTTSGGSSSYNEQFF. CDR3 sequence (DNA): TGTACCAGCAGTACGACTAGCGGGGGGTCTAGCTCCTACAATGAGCAGTTCTTC.

The chain carries TRBV4-3 and TRBJ2-5; a possible D gene is TRBD2 (6 bases). The V and J ends lost 3 bases and 11 bases respectively, with 22 bases between them. Per germline, CDR1 LGHNA and CDR2 YSLEER. The CDR3 has 15 amino acids. CDR3 protein: CASSQDGTDYGEQYF. The CDR3 DNA sequence: TGCGCCAGCAGCCAGGACGGGACGGACTACGGGGAGCAGTACTTC.

The rearrangement joins TRBV7-2 to TRBJ2-1; D ambiguous. V lost 2 bases and J 8 bases, leaving 13 bases between the germline ends. The CDR3 totals 14 residues. Germline V gives CDR1 SGHTA, CDR2 FQGNSA. The CDR3 reads CASSLPARSDEQFF. CDR3 coding DNA: TGTGCCAGCAGCTTACCGGCCCGGAGCGATGAGCAGTTCTTC.

Only a few counts were recorded for this clonotype. In DNA, the CDR3 is TGTGCCAGCTCACCGGGGGGGAACAATGAGCAGTTCTTC. It specifies CASSPGGNNEQFF. The rearrangement links TRBV18 to TRBJ2-1, with 7 bases that match TRBD2. Germline CDR1 KGHSH, CDR2 LQKENI. This CDR3 is 13 amino acids long. V trimming: 3 bases; J trimming: 5 bases; junction bases outside the gene matches: 1.

The V call is TRBV6-5, the J call TRBJ2-7; TRBD2 might be the D (6 bases). In germline, CDR1 is MNHEY, CDR2 SVGAGI. V shed 5 bases and J shed 9 bases, with 17 bases lying between them. CDR3 length: 13 amino acids. Written as DNA, the CDR3 is TGTGCCAGCAGTAGGTCCCCGGGGGTCGGGCAGTACTTC. Residues: CASSRSPGVGQYF.